The rows below give T cell receptor beta chains drawn from one sample of a study of CD8 T cells in Susac syndrome. TCRdb used MiXCR to reprocess the immunoSEQ multiplex PCR reads, holding one entry per CDR3 protein. The data contain about 22,000 distinct CDR3 sequences, 90% to 95% of them singletons. Sequencing input: CD8+ T cells from PBMCs. Source of these receptors: a human donor in good health. Each CDR3 is given with its conserved first and last residue. Fields, in order: V gene, J gene, D gene, clone size, CDR3 protein, CDR3 DNA. A D gene is named only where the DNA matches it firmly. Clone size, where shown, is once, few, many, or a class for clones that have expanded.

v_gene: TRBV7-9; j_gene: TRBJ2-3; d_gene: NA; abundance: once; CDR3aa: CASSHFTDTQYF; CDR3nt: TGTGCCAGCAGCCACTTCACAGATACGCAGTATTTT
v_gene: TRBV10-3; j_gene: TRBJ2-3; d_gene: NA; abundance: NA; CDR3aa: CAISDSASTDTQYF; CDR3nt: TGTGCCATCAGTGACAGTGCTAGCACAGATACGCAGTATTTT
v_gene: TRBV20-1; j_gene: TRBJ2-1; d_gene: NA; abundance: NA; CDR3aa: CSARDPNRNYNEQFF; CDR3nt: TGCAGTGCTAGAGACCCCAACCGGAACTACAATGAGCAGTTCTTC
v_gene: TRBV2; j_gene: TRBJ2-1; d_gene: NA; abundance: NA; CDR3aa: CASSGQRNEQFF; CDR3nt: TGTGCCAGCAGTGGGCAGAGGAATGAGCAGTTCTTC
v_gene: TRBV12-5; j_gene: TRBJ1-1; d_gene: NA; abundance: once; CDR3aa: CASGPGVAAGGEAFF; CDR3nt: TGTGCTAGTGGTCCGGGGGTGGCCGCGGGAGGTGAAGCTTTCTTT
v_gene: TRBV6-4; j_gene: TRBJ2-3; d_gene: NA; abundance: NA; CDR3aa: CASSEKGLGADTQYF; CDR3nt: TGTGCCAGCAGTGAAAAGGGTCTTGGCGCAGATACGCAGTATTTT
v_gene: TRBV20-1; j_gene: TRBJ1-1; d_gene: NA; abundance: NA; CDR3aa: CSASLNTEAFF; CDR3nt: TGCAGTGCTAGTCTGAACACTGAAGCTTTCTTT
v_gene: TRBV13; j_gene: TRBJ2-1; d_gene: TRBD2; abundance: NA; CDR3aa: CASSLDSGGTGNEQFF; CDR3nt: TGTGCCAGCAGCCTAGATAGCGGGGGAACGGGAAATGAGCAGTTCTTC
v_gene: TRBV20-1; j_gene: TRBJ2-7; d_gene: NA; abundance: NA; CDR3aa: CSARAVEGQSYEQYF; CDR3nt: TGCAGTGCTAGAGCGGTAGAGGGGCAGTCGTACGAGCAGTACTTC
v_gene: TRBV6-1; j_gene: TRBJ2-7; d_gene: TRBD1; abundance: NA; CDR3aa: CASKSGHWTGLWSEQYF; CDR3nt: TGTGCCAGCAAGTCCGGACACTGGACAGGGTTATGGAGCGAGCAGTACTTC
v_gene: TRBV20-1; j_gene: TRBJ2-1; d_gene: TRBD2; abundance: NA; CDR3aa: CSARVPAGVLYNEQFF; CDR3nt: TGCAGTGCTAGAGTGCCAGCGGGGGTCCTCTACAATGAGCAGTTCTTC
v_gene: TRBV5-1; j_gene: TRBJ2-1; d_gene: TRBD2; abundance: NA; CDR3aa: CASSLASGGTLRNEQLF; CDR3nt: TGCGCCAGCAGCTTGGCCAGCGGGGGGACGTTACGGAATGAGCAGCTCTTC
v_gene: TRBV7-7; j_gene: TRBJ2-1; d_gene: NA; abundance: NA; CDR3aa: CASSSGLSNEQFF; CDR3nt: TGTGCCAGCAGTTCAGGACTGTCTAATGAGCAGTTCTTC
v_gene: TRBV4-3; j_gene: TRBJ1-1; d_gene: NA; abundance: NA; CDR3aa: CASSHTLRQGPMNTEAFF; CDR3nt: TGCGCCAGCAGCCACACATTGCGGCAGGGCCCCATGAACACTGAAGCTTTCTTT
v_gene: TRBV27; j_gene: TRBJ1-4; d_gene: NA; abundance: NA; CDR3aa: CASMRGRRTTNEKLFF; CDR3nt: TGTGCCAGCATGCGGGGGAGGAGAACGACTAATGAAAAACTGTTTTTT
v_gene: TRBV29-1; j_gene: TRBJ1-2; d_gene: NA; abundance: NA; CDR3aa: CSVDGTSLFGYTF; CDR3nt: TGCAGCGTTGACGGAACATCCCTCTTTGGCTACACCTTC
v_gene: TRBV27; j_gene: TRBJ2-1; d_gene: NA; abundance: NA; CDR3aa: CASSLYHGNEQFF; CDR3nt: TGTGCCAGCAGTTTATATCATGGCAATGAGCAGTTCTTC
v_gene: TRBV3-1; j_gene: TRBJ1-2; d_gene: NA; abundance: NA; CDR3aa: CASSQRGVLNYGYTF; CDR3nt: TGTGCCAGCAGCCAAAGGGGAGTTCTTAACTATGGCTACACCTTC
v_gene: TRBV7-2; j_gene: TRBJ1-4; d_gene: NA; abundance: NA; CDR3aa: CASSLRGEKLFF; CDR3nt: TGTGCCAGCAGCTTACGGGGTGAAAAACTGTTTTTT
v_gene: TRBV13; j_gene: TRBJ2-1; d_gene: TRBD2; abundance: once; CDR3aa: CASSRTSGGARDEQFF; CDR3nt: TGTGCCAGCAGCCGGACTAGCGGGGGGGCAAGGGATGAGCAGTTCTTC
v_gene: TRBV6-2/TRBV6-3; j_gene: TRBJ1-1; d_gene: NA; abundance: NA; CDR3aa: CASSGQGHQVNTEAFF; CDR3nt: TGTGCCAGCAGTGGGCAGGGACACCAGGTGAACACTGAAGCTTTCTTT
v_gene: TRBV29-1; j_gene: TRBJ2-1; d_gene: TRBD1; abundance: NA; CDR3aa: CSVEGTGSYNEQFF; CDR3nt: TGCAGCGTTGAAGGGACAGGTTCCTACAATGAGCAGTTCTTC
v_gene: TRBV9; j_gene: TRBJ2-3; d_gene: TRBD2; abundance: NA; CDR3aa: CASSVVVLADQHTQYF; CDR3nt: TGTGCCAGCAGCGTAGTTGTGCTAGCGGACCAACATACGCAGTATTTT
v_gene: TRBV11-2; j_gene: TRBJ2-5; d_gene: TRBD1; abundance: NA; CDR3aa: CASSPLGQGTRETQYF; CDR3nt: TGTGCCAGCAGCCCGCTGGGACAGGGTACTCGAGAGACCCAGTACTTC
v_gene: TRBV19; j_gene: TRBJ2-3; d_gene: NA; abundance: NA; CDR3aa: CASSIAGTQYSTDTQYF; CDR3nt: TGTGCCAGTAGTATAGCCGGGACACAATATAGCACAGATACGCAGTATTTT
v_gene: TRBV29-1; j_gene: TRBJ1-1; d_gene: NA; abundance: NA; CDR3aa: CSVFEGTEAFF; CDR3nt: TGCAGCGTATTTGAGGGCACTGAAGCTTTCTTT
v_gene: TRBV7-9; j_gene: TRBJ2-1; d_gene: TRBD1; abundance: NA; CDR3aa: CASKGQGFYNEQFF; CDR3nt: TGTGCCAGCAAGGGACAGGGATTCTACAATGAGCAGTTCTTC
v_gene: TRBV27; j_gene: TRBJ2-7; d_gene: NA; abundance: once; CDR3aa: CASSGGGEQYF; CDR3nt: TGTGCCAGCAGTGGAGGGGGCGAGCAGTACTTC
v_gene: TRBV6-5; j_gene: TRBJ2-1; d_gene: TRBD1; abundance: NA; CDR3aa: CASSYHRDRGYNEQFF; CDR3nt: TGTGCCAGCAGTTACCACCGCGACAGGGGCTACAATGAGCAGTTCTTC
v_gene: TRBV4-1; j_gene: TRBJ1-5; d_gene: NA; abundance: NA; CDR3aa: CASSPLTGNQPQHF; CDR3nt: TGCGCCAGCAGCCCCCTAACGGGCAATCAGCCCCAGCATTTT
v_gene: TRBV5-8; j_gene: TRBJ2-3; d_gene: NA; abundance: NA; CDR3aa: CASSLVSSGVLTDTQYF; CDR3nt: TGTGCCAGCAGCTTGGTTAGTTCAGGGGTCCTCACAGATACGCAGTATTTT
v_gene: TRBV28; j_gene: TRBJ1-5; d_gene: NA; abundance: NA; CDR3aa: CASRLKGTNQPQHF; CDR3nt: TGTGCCAGCAGACTGAAAGGGACCAATCAGCCCCAGCATTTT
v_gene: TRBV5-1; j_gene: TRBJ2-7; d_gene: NA; abundance: NA; CDR3aa: CASSLEGSFETYEQYF; CDR3nt: TGCGCCAGCAGCTTGGAAGGGTCTTTCGAAACCTACGAGCAGTACTTC
v_gene: TRBV10-2; j_gene: TRBJ2-5; d_gene: NA; abundance: NA; CDR3aa: CASSEELVETQYF; CDR3nt: TGCGCCAGCAGTGAGGAGCTAGTTGAGACCCAGTACTTC
v_gene: TRBV10-3; j_gene: TRBJ2-2; d_gene: NA; abundance: NA; CDR3aa: CATLGVSENTGELFF; CDR3nt: TGTGCCACCCTAGGGGTTAGCGAGAACACCGGGGAGCTGTTTTTT
v_gene: TRBV12-3/TRBV12-4; j_gene: TRBJ1-1; d_gene: NA; abundance: NA; CDR3aa: CASSFGAGNTEAFF; CDR3nt: TGTGCCAGCAGTTTTGGAGCCGGGAACACTGAAGCTTTCTTT
v_gene: TRBV7-9; j_gene: TRBJ2-5; d_gene: NA; abundance: NA; CDR3aa: CASSYLTRIQETQYF; CDR3nt: TGTGCCAGCAGCTACCTAACTAGGATCCAAGAGACCCAGTACTTC
v_gene: TRBV6-6; j_gene: TRBJ1-1; d_gene: TRBD1; abundance: NA; CDR3aa: CATTGGLVGTEAFF; CDR3nt: TGTGCCACCACAGGGGGCCTTGTCGGCACTGAAGCTTTCTTT
v_gene: TRBV5-6; j_gene: TRBJ2-6; d_gene: NA; abundance: NA; CDR3aa: CASSLVGAGANVLTF; CDR3nt: TGTGCCAGCAGCTTGGTCGGGGCCGGGGCCAACGTCCTGACTTTC
v_gene: TRBV7-2; j_gene: TRBJ2-3; d_gene: TRBD2; abundance: once; CDR3aa: CASSLEGSGHLPYTQYF; CDR3nt: TGTGCCAGCAGCTTAGAAGGTAGCGGGCATCTTCCCTATACGCAGTATTTT
v_gene: TRBV12-5; j_gene: TRBJ2-7; d_gene: TRBD1; abundance: NA; CDR3aa: CASGLDRVGDEQYF; CDR3nt: TGTGCTAGTGGTCTTGACAGGGTCGGCGACGAGCAGTACTTC
v_gene: TRBV12-5; j_gene: TRBJ2-7; d_gene: NA; abundance: NA; CDR3aa: CASGLSIYYEQYF; CDR3nt: TGTGCTAGTGGTTTGTCAATCTACTACGAGCAGTACTTC
v_gene: TRBV7-9; j_gene: TRBJ2-5; d_gene: TRBD1; abundance: NA; CDR3aa: CASSSGTEETQYF; CDR3nt: TGTGCCAGCAGCTCCGGGACAGAAGAGACCCAGTACTTC
v_gene: TRBV27; j_gene: TRBJ1-6; d_gene: NA; abundance: NA; CDR3aa: CASSLRRRNSPLHF; CDR3nt: TGTGCCAGCAGTTTGAGGCGGAGGAATTCACCCCTCCACTTT
v_gene: TRBV6-1; j_gene: TRBJ2-1; d_gene: TRBD2; abundance: few; CDR3aa: CASSELAGGYNEQFF; CDR3nt: TGTGCCAGCAGTGAACTAGCGGGGGGGTACAATGAGCAGTTCTTC
v_gene: TRBV4-3; j_gene: TRBJ1-1; d_gene: TRBD1; abundance: NA; CDR3aa: CASSQGFRGQTEAFF; CDR3nt: TGCGCCAGCAGCCAAGGGTTCAGGGGGCAGACTGAAGCTTTCTTT
v_gene: TRBV5-4; j_gene: TRBJ1-2; d_gene: NA; abundance: NA; CDR3aa: CASSSRTPPNYGYTF; CDR3nt: TGTGCCAGCAGCTCGCGGACCCCACCCAACTATGGCTACACCTTC
v_gene: TRBV12-3/TRBV12-4; j_gene: TRBJ2-7; d_gene: NA; abundance: NA; CDR3aa: CASSFGQGYEQYF; CDR3nt: TGTGCCAGCAGTTTCGGGCAGGGCTACGAGCAGTACTTC
v_gene: TRBV14; j_gene: TRBJ2-5; d_gene: NA; abundance: NA; CDR3aa: CASSQDMGGRQTQYF; CDR3nt: TGTGCCAGCAGCCAAGACATGGGGGGCCGACAGACCCAGTACTTC
v_gene: TRBV6-2/TRBV6-3; j_gene: TRBJ2-1; d_gene: NA; abundance: NA; CDR3aa: CASSFGPDNEQFF; CDR3nt: TGTGCCAGCAGTTTCGGACCAGACAATGAGCAGTTCTTC
v_gene: TRBV6-1; j_gene: TRBJ2-1; d_gene: NA; abundance: NA; CDR3aa: CASSSPPGPRFNEQFF; CDR3nt: TGTGCCAGCAGCTCTCCACCGGGACCGAGATTCAATGAGCAGTTCTTC
v_gene: TRBV11-2; j_gene: TRBJ2-1; d_gene: TRBD2; abundance: few; CDR3aa: CASSPSRGLADYNEQFF; CDR3nt: TGTGCCAGCAGCCCCAGCCGAGGACTAGCGGATTACAATGAGCAGTTCTTC
v_gene: TRBV20-1; j_gene: TRBJ1-5; d_gene: NA; abundance: NA; CDR3aa: CSASDFQGDNQPQHF; CDR3nt: TGCAGTGCTAGTGACTTCCAGGGTGACAATCAGCCCCAGCATTTT
v_gene: TRBV6-5; j_gene: TRBJ2-1; d_gene: TRBD1; abundance: once; CDR3aa: CASSLWTGSHEQFF; CDR3nt: TGTGCCAGCAGTCTATGGACAGGGAGCCATGAGCAGTTCTTC
v_gene: TRBV19; j_gene: TRBJ1-1; d_gene: TRBD1; abundance: NA; CDR3aa: CASSIFGDRALNTEAFF; CDR3nt: TGTGCCAGTAGTATATTTGGTGACAGGGCCTTGAACACTGAAGCTTTCTTT
v_gene: TRBV6-2/TRBV6-3; j_gene: TRBJ1-5; d_gene: TRBD1; abundance: NA; CDR3aa: CASSPGQDSNQHQHF; CDR3nt: TGTGCCAGCAGTCCCGGACAGGATAGCAATCAGCACCAGCATTTT
v_gene: TRBV6-2/TRBV6-3; j_gene: TRBJ2-3; d_gene: TRBD1; abundance: NA; CDR3aa: CASSRDRVTDTQYF; CDR3nt: TGTGCCAGCAGTCGTGACAGGGTTACAGATACGCAGTATTTT
v_gene: TRBV5-4; j_gene: TRBJ1-2; d_gene: TRBD1; abundance: NA; CDR3aa: CASRISGGHYGYTF; CDR3nt: TGTGCCAGCAGAATATCAGGGGGCCACTATGGCTACACCTTC
v_gene: TRBV4-3; j_gene: TRBJ1-2; d_gene: NA; abundance: NA; CDR3aa: CASSQANGRKDGYTF; CDR3nt: TGCGCCAGCAGCCAGGCGAATGGACGGAAGGATGGCTACACCTTC